This TCR beta chain was captured by sequencing in a study of early T cells in non-severe SARS-CoV-2 infection. Whole-study context: Chains from this unsorted whole-blood bulk RNA could not be paired.

TCRdb analysed the 5' RACE reads with MiXCR anew, one entry per CDR3 protein. This sample has tens of thousands of distinct CDR3 sequences, with about a tenth found just once. The CDR3 spans 12 residues. V was clipped by 3 bases and J by 9 bases, with 9 bases between them. Germline V lookup: CDR1 MGHDK, CDR2 SYGVNS. Sequencing input: whole blood. This clonotype was obtained from an adult who was a healthcare worker with PCR-confirmed SARS-CoV-2 infection or an uninfected control (not recorded which). The chain combines TRBV25-1 with TRBJ2-1, with no clear D. This CDR3 reads CASSDLSVEQFF. Written as DNA, the CDR3 is TGTGCCAGCAGTGACCTATCCGTTGAGCAGTTCTTC.